This T cell receptor beta chain was sequenced during a study of blood T cell repertoires in COVID-19. Study overall: Specimens from acute and convalescent COVID-19 originated in the United States, Italy and Spain.

In the study's own analysis: Quantification of nucleated cells was approximated via reference gene primer amplification. This table comes from immunoSEQ multiplex PCR, and its TCRdb copy is limited to in-frame clones, with some not included. V, J and clone size reflect that table, while D and trimming were determined from the DNA. The sample carries about 370,000 clones, more than 70% recorded once. One Seattle source followed patients from active infection through their disease course. The TCR was taken from a woman aged 25-40 years with COVID-19, enrolled during active disease. Material: peripheral blood.

CDR3 DNA: TGTGCCAGCAGCAAGGGACAGGCTAACTACGAGCAGTACTTC. It encodes CASSKGQANYEQYF. The V gene is TRBV13, the J gene TRBJ2-7; 8 bases fit TRBD1. After removal of 5 bases from V and 3 bases from J, the junction contained 6 bases not matched to a gene. Germline loops: CDR1 PRHDT, CDR2 FYEKMQ (reference sequence). This CDR3 has 14 residues.